These 17 T cell receptor beta chains were all obtained from the same sample, sequenced in a study of blood T cell repertoires in COVID-19. Assay: immunoSEQ multiplex PCR; the TCRdb copy retains only in-frame clones and omits some. There are more than 95,000 clones in the sample; around 84% occur only once, and around 12% lies in the top ten. Source material: peripheral blood. The receptors shown here come from a human donor in a cohort sampled during active COVID-19.

The rearrangement joins TRBV5-1 to TRBJ2-1; D might be TRBD1 (6 bases). The V end lost 4 bases, the J end lost 7 bases, and 18 bases lay between the germline ends. The CDR3 covers 15 residues. Germline V lookup: CDR1 SGHRS, CDR2 YFSETQ. DNA for the CDR3: TGCGCCAGCAGCCGAGAGGGGGTGGAGGTGAATGAGCAGTTCTTC. Translated, it gives CASSREGVEVNEQFF.

The rearrangement links TRBV5-1 to TRBJ2-7; 11 positions match TRBD2. Germline V lookup: CDR1 SGHRS, CDR2 YFSETQ. The CDR3 is made up of 16 amino acids. The V and J ends lost 7 bases and 4 bases, in that order; junction bases with no gene match: 13. In nucleotides, the CDR3 is TGCGCCAGCCAGGATGAAGGGGCTAGCGGGGGGTACGAGCAGTACTTC. Amino acids: CASQDEGASGGYEQYF.

The chain employs TRBV7-2 and TRBJ2-3; D gene unclear. The CDR3 contains 14 residues. Germline CDR1 is SGHTA and CDR2 is FQGNSA. Trimming pared 4 bases from V and 3 bases from J, leaving 11 bases between. The CDR3 is CASSSDLNTDTQYF. For the CDR3, the DNA is TGTGCCAGCAGCTCCGACTTAAATACAGATACGCAGTATTTT.

The genes are TRBV4-2 and TRBJ2-1; 8 nucleotides align to TRBD2. J gave up 6 bases and V 0 bases, and 1 base lay outside the gene matches. The CDR3 is 14 residues long. CDR1 is LGHNA and CDR2 is YNFKEQ in the germline V gene. CDR3 bases: TGTGCCAGCAGCCAAGAAGGGACTAGCAATGAGCAGTTCTTC. Translation: CASSQEGTSNEQFF.

This sequence joins TRBV7-9 and TRBJ2-1; maybe TRBD2 (6 bases). CDR1 is SEHNR, CDR2 FQNEAQ, per germline (reference sequence). V was cut by 8 bases and J by 7 bases, with 21 bases left in between. The CDR3 is 15 residues long. This chain's CDR3 is CASRDLGGGRNEQFF. CDR3 nucleotide sequence: TGTGCCAGCCGTGACTTGGGGGGAGGCCGGAATGAGCAGTTCTTC.

The rearrangement uses TRBV4-3 and TRBJ2-3; D is undetermined. This CDR3 comprises 16 residues. Trimming pared 2 bases from V and 1 base from J, leaving 13 bases between. The germline gives CDR1 LGHNA, CDR2 YSLEER. CDR3 residues: CASSQSSPRGTDTQYF. In DNA form, the CDR3 reads TGCGCCAGCAGCCAATCATCCCCCCGGGGCACAGATACGCAGTATTTT.

The rearrangement joins TRBV5-4 to TRBJ2-3; TRBD2 aligns across 7 bases. This CDR3 has 16 residues. Germline V gene data show CDR1 as SGHNT and CDR2 as YYREEE (reference sequence). V shed 4 bases, J shed 4 bases, and the junction held 12 bases outside the gene matches. The CDR3: CASSLGSRTSSDTQYF. CDR3 nucleotides: TGTGCCAGCAGCCTCGGTAGCCGGACTAGTTCAGATACGCAGTATTTT.

V is TRBV7-2 and J is TRBJ2-1, with 9 bases that match TRBD1. CDR3 size: 15 residues. Germline loops: CDR1 SGHTA, CDR2 FQGNSA. V was pared by 5 bases and J by 1 base, with 3 bases of the junction left unmatched. CDR3 nucleotides: TGTGCCAGCAGCATCGGACAGGGGTCCTACAATGAGCAGTTCTTC. This codes for CASSIGQGSYNEQFF.

The J gene is TRBJ1-5, the V gene TRBV19; a possible D gene is TRBD1 (6 bases). Germline CDR1 LNHDA, CDR2 SQIVND (reference sequence). The CDR3 spans 15 residues. Trimming took 5 bases from V and 4 from J, leaving 15 bases between them. CDR3 residues: CASSAQGYGNQPQHF. DNA of the CDR3: TGTGCCAGTAGTGCCCAGGGGTATGGGAATCAGCCCCAGCATTTT. The full variable domain, in which reference TRBV19 and TRBJ1-5 provide the parts outside the CDR3, is DGGITQSPKYLFRKEGQNVTLSCEQNLNHDAMYWYRQDPGQGLRLIYYSQIVNDFQKGDIAEGYSVSREKKESFPLTVTSAQKNPTAFYLCASSAQGYGNQPQHFGDGTRLSIL.

The gene calls are TRBV4-1 and TRBJ1-2; D perhaps matches TRBD1 (5 bases). V lost 0 bases to trimming and J lost 4 bases, with 6 bases between them. This CDR3 has 13 residues. Germline V gene sequence: CDR1 MGHRA, CDR2 YSYEKL. The DNA for the CDR3 is TGCGCCAGCAGCCAAGATCAGGGCTATGGCTACACCTTC. Translated, it gives CASSQDQGYGYTF.

The V gene is TRBV7-2, the J gene TRBJ2-3; TRBD2 aligns across 10 bases. This CDR3 spans 16 amino acids. Per the germline V gene, CDR1 is SGHTA and CDR2 is FQGNSA. Germline trimming cut 5 bases from V and 8 bases from J; bases unmatched to any gene: 13. Here the CDR3 DNA reads TGTGCCAGCAGCCCGCTAGCGGGGGCCGTCTTTGGTACGCAGTATTTT. Its protein product is CASSPLAGAVFGTQYF. Variable domain in full (rest from reference TRBV7-2 and TRBJ2-3): GAGVSQSPSNKVTEKGKDVELRCDPISGHTALYWYRQSLGQGLEFLIYFQGNSAPDKSGLPSDRFSAERTGGSVSTLTIQRTQQEDSAVYLCASSPLAGAVFGTQYFGPGTRLTVL.

This chain links TRBV6-5 with TRBJ1-5; D gene unclear. V was clipped by 5 bases and J by 6 bases, with 14 bases between them. The CDR3 extends over 14 amino acids. Looked up from germline, CDR1 is MNHEY and CDR2 is SVGAGI. In nucleotides, the CDR3 is TGTGCCAGCAGTACGGGGAGTCTAGGTCAGCCCCAGCATTTT. Protein sequence: CASSTGSLGQPQHF.

The V gene is TRBV4-1, the J gene TRBJ2-3; 12 bases align to TRBD2. The CDR3 is made up of 17 amino acids. Germline CDR1 reads MGHRA; CDR2 reads YSYEKL. The V segment lost 4 bases and the J segment 7 bases; nucleotides outside the gene matches: 12. The chain's CDR3 is CASSPSLAGGPINTQYF. DNA of the CDR3: TGCGCCAGCAGCCCTTCGCTAGCGGGGGGGCCAATAAATACGCAGTATTTT.

The chain has TRBV20-1 and TRBJ1-1; perhaps TRBD1 as D (5 bases). The CDR3 is made up of 13 amino acids. Trimming took 3 bases from V and 2 from J, leaving 10 bases between them. In germline, CDR1 is DFQATT, CDR2 SNEGSKA (reference sequence). The CDR3 sequence is CSASPGFNTEAFF. In DNA form, the CDR3 reads TGCAGTGCTAGTCCAGGGTTTAACACTGAAGCTTTCTTT.

J is TRBJ1-1 and V is TRBV19; no clear D. The V end lost 7 bases, the J end lost 2 bases, and 8 bases lay between the germline ends. Germline lookup yields CDR1 LNHDA and CDR2 SQIVND (reference sequence). CDR3 length: 12 amino acids. CDR3 amino acids: CASISLNTEAFF. The CDR3 nucleotides are TGTGCCAGTATCTCCCTAAACACTGAAGCTTTCTTT.

Only a few counts were recorded for this clone. V is TRBV10-3 and J is TRBJ2-7; no definite D call. The CDR3 extends over 13 amino acids. CDR1 and CDR2 (germline): ENHRY, SYGVKD. The ends were cut back, 7 bases at V and 7 bases at J, with 17 bases in the middle. CDR3 sequence: CAITENRDEEQYF. CDR3 DNA: TGTGCCATCACCGAAAATCGTGATGAGGAGCAGTACTTC.

The chain links TRBV7-9 to TRBJ1-2, with 9 bases that match TRBD1. The CDR3 runs 15 residues. V was clipped by 5 bases and J by 2 bases; unmatched bases: 6. The germline V gene has CDR1 SEHNR and CDR2 FQNEAQ (reference sequence). In nucleotides, the CDR3 is TGTGCCAGCAGCCTCCCGGGACAGGGAAACTATGGCTACACCTTC. It codes for CASSLPGQGNYGYTF.